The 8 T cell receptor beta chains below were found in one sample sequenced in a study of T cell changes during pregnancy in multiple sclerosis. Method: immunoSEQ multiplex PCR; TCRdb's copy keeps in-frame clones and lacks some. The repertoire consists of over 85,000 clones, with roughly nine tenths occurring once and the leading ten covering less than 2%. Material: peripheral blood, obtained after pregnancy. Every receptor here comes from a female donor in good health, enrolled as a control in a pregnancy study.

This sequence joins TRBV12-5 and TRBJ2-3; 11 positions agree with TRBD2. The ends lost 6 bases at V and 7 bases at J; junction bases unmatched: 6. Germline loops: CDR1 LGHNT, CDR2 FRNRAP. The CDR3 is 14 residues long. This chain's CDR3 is CASGPTSGTNTQYF. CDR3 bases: TGTGCTAGTGGCCCGACTAGCGGGACTAATACGCAGTATTTT.

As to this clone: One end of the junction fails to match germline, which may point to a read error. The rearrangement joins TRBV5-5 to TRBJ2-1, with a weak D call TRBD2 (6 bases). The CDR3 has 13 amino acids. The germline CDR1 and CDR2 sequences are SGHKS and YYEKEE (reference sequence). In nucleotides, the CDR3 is TGTGCGAGCAGAGGCGCTAGCGCTAATGAGCAGTTCTTC. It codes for CASRGASANEQFF.

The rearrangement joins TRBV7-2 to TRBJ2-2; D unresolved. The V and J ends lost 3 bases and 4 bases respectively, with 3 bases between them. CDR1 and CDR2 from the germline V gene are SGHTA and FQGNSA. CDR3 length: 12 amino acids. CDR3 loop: CASSFSTGELFF. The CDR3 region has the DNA TGTGCCAGCAGCTTCAGCACCGGGGAGCTGTTTTTT. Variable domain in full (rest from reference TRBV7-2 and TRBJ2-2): GAGVSQSPSNKVTEKGKDVELRCDPISGHTALYWYRQSLGQGLEFLIYFQGNSAPDKSGLPSDRFSAERTGGSVSTLTIQRTQQEDSAVYLCASSFSTGELFFGEGSRLTVL.

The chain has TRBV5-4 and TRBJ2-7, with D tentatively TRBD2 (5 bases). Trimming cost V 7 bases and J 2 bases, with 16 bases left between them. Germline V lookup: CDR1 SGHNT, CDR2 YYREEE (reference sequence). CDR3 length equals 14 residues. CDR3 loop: CASQGPPGTYEQYF. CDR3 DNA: TGTGCCAGCCAAGGGCCCCCGGGGACCTACGAGCAGTACTTC.

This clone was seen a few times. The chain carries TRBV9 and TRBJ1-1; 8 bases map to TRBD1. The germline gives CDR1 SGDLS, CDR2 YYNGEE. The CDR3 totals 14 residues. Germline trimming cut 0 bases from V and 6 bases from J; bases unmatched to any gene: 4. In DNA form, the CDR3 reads TGTGCCAGCAGCGTAGGGTTACAGGGGGCTGAAGCTTTCTTT. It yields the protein CASSVGLQGAEAFF.

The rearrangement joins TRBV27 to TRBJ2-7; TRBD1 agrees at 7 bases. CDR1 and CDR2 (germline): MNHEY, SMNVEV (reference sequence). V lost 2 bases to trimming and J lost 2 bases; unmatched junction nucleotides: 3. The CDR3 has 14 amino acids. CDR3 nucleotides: TGTGCCAGCAGTTTAGGGACAGCGCCCTACGAGCAGTACTTC. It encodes CASSLGTAPYEQYF.

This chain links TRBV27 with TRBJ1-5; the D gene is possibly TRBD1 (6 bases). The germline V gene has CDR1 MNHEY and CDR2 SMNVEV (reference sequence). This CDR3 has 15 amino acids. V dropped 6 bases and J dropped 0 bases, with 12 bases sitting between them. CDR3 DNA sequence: TGTGCCAGCAGAACAAGAGGGGGTAGCAATCAGCCCCAGCATTTT. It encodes CASRTRGGSNQPQHF.

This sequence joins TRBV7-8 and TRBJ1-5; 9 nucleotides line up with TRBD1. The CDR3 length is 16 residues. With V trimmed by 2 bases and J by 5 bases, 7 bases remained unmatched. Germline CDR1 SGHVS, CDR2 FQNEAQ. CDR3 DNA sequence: TGTGCCAGCAGCTTAAACAAGGGACAGGGAGATCAGCCCCAGCATTTT. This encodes CASSLNKGQGDQPQHF.